This TCR beta chain was sequenced for a study of T cell repertoires in aging, cancer and after chemotherapy. Study conclusions and caveats: Loss of evenness, beyond lost richness, contributed to age-related TCR diversity decline in cancer patients.

Germline assignment: CDR1 SQVTM and CDR2 ANQGSEA. The CDR3 consists of 13 residues. With 1 base removed from V and 6 bases from J, the gap between germline ends came to 10 bases. The template was genomic DNA from peripheral blood, not RNA. A mixed TRB-A/B primer pool amplified rearranged TRB by multiplex touch-down PCR. TCRdb recomputed calls from the multiplex PCR reads with MiXCR, one row per CDR3 protein. The table lists about 13,000 distinct CDR3 sequences, about 25% of them singletons, with roughly half in the top ten. About this clonotype: Its target is unknown.

This chain links TRBV29-1 with TRBJ1-5; tentative D call: TRBD1 (6 bases). The sequenced sample consisted of blood. This clonotype was sampled from a human donor in good health. The CDR3 DNA sequence: TGCAGCGTTGAAGCAGGGGCGGGTCAGCCCCAGCATTTT. As protein: CSVEAGAGQPQHF.